This entry concerns a single T cell receptor beta chain. Looked up from germline, CDR1 is GTSNPN and CDR2 is SVGIG (reference sequence). V was trimmed by 3 bases and J by 4 bases, leaving 10 bases between them. CDR3 length equals 12 residues. The sample is drawn from a study of shared clonotypes between healthy human individuals. For each subset, genomic DNA was distributed in equal portions over several immunoSEQ plates. Sequencing used immunoSEQ multiplex PCR; TCRdb keeps in-frame clones, though not all of them. The sample lists about 600,000 clones, around 78% occurring once. Sequenced sample: PBMCs. The chain joins TRBV30 to TRBJ2-7, with D tentatively TRBD1 (5 bases). This TCR derives from a woman aged 40 to 50 in good health. Some clones in this sample may be carry-over from other donors' samples. The CDR3 loop is CAWSPQGYEQYF. The CDR3 nucleotides read TGTGCCTGGAGCCCTCAGGGTTACGAGCAGTACTTC.